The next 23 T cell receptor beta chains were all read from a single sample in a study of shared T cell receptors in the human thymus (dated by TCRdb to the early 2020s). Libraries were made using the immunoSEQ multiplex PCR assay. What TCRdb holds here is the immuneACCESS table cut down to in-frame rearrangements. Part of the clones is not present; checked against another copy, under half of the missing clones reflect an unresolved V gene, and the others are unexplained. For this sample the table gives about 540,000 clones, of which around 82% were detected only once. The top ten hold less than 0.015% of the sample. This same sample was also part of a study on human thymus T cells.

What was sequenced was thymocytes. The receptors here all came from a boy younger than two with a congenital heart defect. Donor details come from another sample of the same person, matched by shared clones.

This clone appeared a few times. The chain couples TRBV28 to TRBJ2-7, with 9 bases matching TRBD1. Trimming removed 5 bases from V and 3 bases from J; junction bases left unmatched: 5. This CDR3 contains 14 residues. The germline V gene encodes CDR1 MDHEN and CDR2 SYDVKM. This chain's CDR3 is CASSHRDRDYEQYF. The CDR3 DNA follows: TGTGCCAGCAGTCATAGGGACAGGGACTACGAGCAGTACTTC.

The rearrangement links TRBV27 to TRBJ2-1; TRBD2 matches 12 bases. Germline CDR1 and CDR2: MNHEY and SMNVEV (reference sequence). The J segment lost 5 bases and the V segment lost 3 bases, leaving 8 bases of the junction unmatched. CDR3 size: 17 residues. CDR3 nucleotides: TGTGCCAGCAGTTTCGCTAGCGGGAGGGCCTTCGACAATGAGCAGTTCTTC. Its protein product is CASSFASGRAFDNEQFF.

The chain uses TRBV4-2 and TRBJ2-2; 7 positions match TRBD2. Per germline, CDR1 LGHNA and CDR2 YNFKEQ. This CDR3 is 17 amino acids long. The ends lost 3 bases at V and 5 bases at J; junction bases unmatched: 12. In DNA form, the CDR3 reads TGTGCCAGCAGCCAGCAATTAGGAGGGAGGGTTACCGGGGAGCTGTTTTTT. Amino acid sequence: CASSQQLGGRVTGELFF.

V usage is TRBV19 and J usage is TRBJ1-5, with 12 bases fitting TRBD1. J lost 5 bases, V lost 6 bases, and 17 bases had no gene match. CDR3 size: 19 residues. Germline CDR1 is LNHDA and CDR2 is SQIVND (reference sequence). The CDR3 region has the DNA TGTGCCAGTAGCCCAAACGGGACAGGGGGCTTTTGGTTATATCAGCCCCAGCATTTT. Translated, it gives CASSPNGTGGFWLYQPQHF. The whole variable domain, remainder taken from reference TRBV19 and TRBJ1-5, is DGGITQSPKYLFRKEGQNVTLSCEQNLNHDAMYWYRQDPGQGLRLIYYSQIVNDFQKGDIAEGYSVSREKKESFPLTVTSAQKNPTAFYLCASSPNGTGGFWLYQPQHFGDGTRLSIL.

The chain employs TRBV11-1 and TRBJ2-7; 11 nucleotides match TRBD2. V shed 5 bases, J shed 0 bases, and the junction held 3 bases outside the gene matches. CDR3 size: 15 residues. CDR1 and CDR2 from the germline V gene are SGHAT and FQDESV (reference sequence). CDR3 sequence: CASSPGTSGSYEQYF. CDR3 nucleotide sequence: TGTGCCAGCAGCCCTGGGACTAGCGGCTCCTACGAGCAGTACTTC. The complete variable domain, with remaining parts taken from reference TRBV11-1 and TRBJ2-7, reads EAEVAQSPRYKITEKSQAVAFWCDPISGHATLYWYRQILGQGPELLVQFQDESVVDDSQLPKDRFSAERLKGVDSTLKIQPAELGDSAMYLCASSPGTSGSYEQYFGPGTRLTVT.

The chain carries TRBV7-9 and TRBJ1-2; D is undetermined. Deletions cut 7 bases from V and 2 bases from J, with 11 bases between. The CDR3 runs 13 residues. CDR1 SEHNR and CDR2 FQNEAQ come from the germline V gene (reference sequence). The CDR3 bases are TGTGCCAGCATCAAGACGGGAAACTATGGCTACACCTTC. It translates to CASIKTGNYGYTF.

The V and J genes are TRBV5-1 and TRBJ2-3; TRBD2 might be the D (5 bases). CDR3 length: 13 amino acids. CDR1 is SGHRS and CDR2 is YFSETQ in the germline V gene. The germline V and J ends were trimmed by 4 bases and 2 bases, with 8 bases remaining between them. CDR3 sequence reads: CASSPGITDTQYF. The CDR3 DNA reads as TGCGCCAGCAGCCCGGGAATCACAGATACGCAGTATTTT.

CDR3 region: CTSTPEESAHTDTQYF. The CDR3 DNA follows: TGCACCAGCACCCCTGAAGAGAGCGCACACACAGATACGCAGTATTTT. The genes are TRBV1 and TRBJ2-3; the D segment call TRBD2 is taken from the table without a DNA check. TRBV1 is marked as a pseudogene. The CDR3 loop spans 16 amino acids.

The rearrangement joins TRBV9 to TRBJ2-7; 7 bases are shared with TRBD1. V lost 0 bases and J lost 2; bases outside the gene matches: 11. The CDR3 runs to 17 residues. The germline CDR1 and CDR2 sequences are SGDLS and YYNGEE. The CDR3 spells CASSVAPTGFSTYEQYF. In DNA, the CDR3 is TGTGCCAGCAGCGTAGCTCCGACAGGGTTTTCCACCTACGAGCAGTACTTC.

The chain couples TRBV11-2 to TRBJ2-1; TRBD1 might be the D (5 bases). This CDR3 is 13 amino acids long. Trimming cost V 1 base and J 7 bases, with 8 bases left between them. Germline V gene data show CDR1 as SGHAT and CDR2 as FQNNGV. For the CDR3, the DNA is TGTGCCAGCAGCTTAGCAGGGTTAAATGAGCAGTTCTTC. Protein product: CASSLAGLNEQFF.

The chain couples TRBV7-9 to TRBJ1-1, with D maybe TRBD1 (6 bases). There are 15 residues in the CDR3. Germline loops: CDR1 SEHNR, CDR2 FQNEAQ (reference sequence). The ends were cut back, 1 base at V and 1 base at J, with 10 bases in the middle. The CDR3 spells CASSLDPGQNTEAFF. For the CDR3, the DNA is TGTGCCAGCAGCTTAGATCCGGGACAGAACACTGAAGCTTTCTTT.

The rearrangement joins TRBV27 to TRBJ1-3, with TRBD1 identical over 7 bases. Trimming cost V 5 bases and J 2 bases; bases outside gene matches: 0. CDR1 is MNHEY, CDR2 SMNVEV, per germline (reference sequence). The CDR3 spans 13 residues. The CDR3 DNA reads TGTGCCAGCAGTCAGGGGGCTGGAAACACCATATATTTT. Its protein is CASSQGAGNTIYF.

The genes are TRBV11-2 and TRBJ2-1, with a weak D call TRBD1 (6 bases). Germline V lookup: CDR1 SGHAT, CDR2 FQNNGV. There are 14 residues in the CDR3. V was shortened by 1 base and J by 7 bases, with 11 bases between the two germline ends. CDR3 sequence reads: CASSLGTGWNEQFF. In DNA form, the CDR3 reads TGTGCCAGCAGCTTAGGCACAGGGTGGAATGAGCAGTTCTTC.

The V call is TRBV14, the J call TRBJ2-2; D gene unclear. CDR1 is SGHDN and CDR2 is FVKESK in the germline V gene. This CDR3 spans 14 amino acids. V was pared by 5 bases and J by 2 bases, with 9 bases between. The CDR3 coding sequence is TGTGCCAGCAGCGCCCTAGGTAACACCGGGGAGCTGTTTTTT. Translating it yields CASSALGNTGELFF. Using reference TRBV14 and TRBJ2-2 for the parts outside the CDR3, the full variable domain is EAGVTQFPSHSVIEKGQTVTLRCDPISGHDNLYWYRRVMGKEIKFLLHFVKESKQDESGMPNNRFLAERTGGTYSTLKVQPAELEDSGVYFCASSALGNTGELFFGEGSRLTVL.

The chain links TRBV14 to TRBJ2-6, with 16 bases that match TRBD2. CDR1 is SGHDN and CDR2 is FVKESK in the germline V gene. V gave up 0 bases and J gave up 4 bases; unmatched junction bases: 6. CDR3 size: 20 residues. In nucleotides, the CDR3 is TGTGCCAGCAGCCAAGAGGGACTAGCGGGAGGGCCGGAGGGGGCCAACGTCCTGACTTTC. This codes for CASSQEGLAGGPEGANVLTF.

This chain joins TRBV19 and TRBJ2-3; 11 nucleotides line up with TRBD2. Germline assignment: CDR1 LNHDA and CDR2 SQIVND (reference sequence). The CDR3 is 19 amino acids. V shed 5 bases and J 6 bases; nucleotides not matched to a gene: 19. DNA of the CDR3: TGTGCCAGTAGTCTCGAAGGGGTAGCGGGAGGGACTTTGGCGGATACGCAGTATTTT. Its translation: CASSLEGVAGGTLADTQYF. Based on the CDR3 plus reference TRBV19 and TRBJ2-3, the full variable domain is DGGITQSPKYLFRKEGQNVTLSCEQNLNHDAMYWYRQDPGQGLRLIYYSQIVNDFQKGDIAEGYSVSREKKESFPLTVTSAQKNPTAFYLCASSLEGVAGGTLADTQYFGPGTRLTVL.

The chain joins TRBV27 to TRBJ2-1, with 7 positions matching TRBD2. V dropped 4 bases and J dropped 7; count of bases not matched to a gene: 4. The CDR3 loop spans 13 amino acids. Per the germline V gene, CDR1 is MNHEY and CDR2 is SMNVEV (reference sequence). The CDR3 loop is CASSWGAGNEQFF. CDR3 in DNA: TGTGCCAGCAGTTGGGGAGCGGGAAATGAGCAGTTCTTC.

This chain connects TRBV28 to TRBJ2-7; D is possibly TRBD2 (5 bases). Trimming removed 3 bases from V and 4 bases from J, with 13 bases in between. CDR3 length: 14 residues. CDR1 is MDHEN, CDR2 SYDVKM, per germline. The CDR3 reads CASSFPLAPYEQYF. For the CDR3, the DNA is TGTGCCAGCAGTTTCCCGCTAGCACCATACGAGCAGTACTTC.

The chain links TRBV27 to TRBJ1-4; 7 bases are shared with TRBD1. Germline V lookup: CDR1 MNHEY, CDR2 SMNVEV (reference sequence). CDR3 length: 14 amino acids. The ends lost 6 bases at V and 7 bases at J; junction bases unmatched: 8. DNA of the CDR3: TGTGCCAGCAGCTCGACAGGGATCGGTGAAAAACTGTTTTTT. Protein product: CASSSTGIGEKLFF.

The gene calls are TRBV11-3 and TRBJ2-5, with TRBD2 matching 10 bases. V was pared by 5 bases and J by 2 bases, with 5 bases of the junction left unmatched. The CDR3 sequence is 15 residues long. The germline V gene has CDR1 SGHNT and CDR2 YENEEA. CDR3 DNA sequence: TGTGCCAGCAGCGGGGGGACTAGCGAACAAGAGACCCAGTACTTC. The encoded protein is CASSGGTSEQETQYF.

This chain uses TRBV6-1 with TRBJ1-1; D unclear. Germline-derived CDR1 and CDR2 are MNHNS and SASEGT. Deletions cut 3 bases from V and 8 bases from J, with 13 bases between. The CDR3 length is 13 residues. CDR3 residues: CASSEQRLFEAFF. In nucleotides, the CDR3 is TGTGCCAGCAGTGAGCAGCGGTTGTTCGAAGCTTTCTTT.

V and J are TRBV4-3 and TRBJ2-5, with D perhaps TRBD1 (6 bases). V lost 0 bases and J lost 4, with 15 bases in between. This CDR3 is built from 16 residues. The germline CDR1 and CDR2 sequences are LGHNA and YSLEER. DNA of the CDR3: TGCGCCAGCAGCCAAGATGGGCAGGGGCAACGAGAGACCCAGTACTTC. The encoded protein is CASSQDGQGQRETQYF.

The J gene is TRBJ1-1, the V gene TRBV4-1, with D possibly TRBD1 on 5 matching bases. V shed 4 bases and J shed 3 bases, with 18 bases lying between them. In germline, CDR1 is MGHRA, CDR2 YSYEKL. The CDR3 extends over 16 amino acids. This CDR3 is CASSRRRGREDTEAFF. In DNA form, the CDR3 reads TGCGCCAGCAGCCGTCGGCGGGGCCGCGAGGACACTGAAGCTTTCTTT.